This is a list of T cell receptor beta chains from one sample in a study of T cell changes during pregnancy in multiple sclerosis. Only in-frame clones appear in the TCRdb table, and some are missing; sequencing was by immunoSEQ multiplex PCR. In the table there are tens of thousands of clones, around 92% of which are singletons. The specimen comprised CD4+ T cells from peripheral blood mononuclear cells, sampled in the third trimester of pregnancy. These receptors originate from a female donor with multiple sclerosis, enrolled in a pregnancy study. The CDR3 runs from the conserved cysteine through the conserved F or W. D genes are given only for firm matches. Not every row has a clone size; where given, it reads once, few, many or a size class.

v_gene	j_gene	abundance	len	d_gene	CDR3nt	CDR3aa
TRBV7-2	TRBJ2-1	.	19	TRBD2	TGTGCCAGCAGCTTAGGGGGGACTAGCGGGAGTTTCTCCTACAATGAGCAGTTCTTC	CASSLGGTSGSFSYNEQFF
TRBV6-1	TRBJ1-1	once	14	.	TGTGCCAGCAGTCGGGGGGAGATCGGCACTGAAGCTTTCTTT	CASSRGEIGTEAFF
TRBV28	TRBJ1-5	once	18	.	TGTGCCAGCAGACGGGGGAGGGACAACCGGGGGGGCAATCAGCCCCAGCATTTT	CASRRGRDNRGGNQPQHF
TRBV27	TRBJ2-7	once	13	.	TGTGCCAGCAGCCGAAACACAGGGAACGAGCAGTACTTC	CASSRNTGNEQYF
TRBV15	TRBJ2-1	.	16	.	TGTGCCACCAGCAGAGATAAGGGACTTATCTACAATGAGCAGTTCTTC	CATSRDKGLIYNEQFF
TRBV15	TRBJ2-7	.	15	TRBD2	TGTGCCACCAGTACACTAGCGGAGAGAGTCTACGAGCAGTACTTC	CATSTLAERVYEQYF
TRBV7-2	TRBJ1-2	.	13	TRBD1	TGTGCCAGCAGCCAGGGGGTAAGCGGAGGCTACACCTTC	CASSQGVSGGYTF
TRBV11-1	TRBJ2-1	.	15	TRBD2	TGTGCCAGCAGCTTGGTAGCGGGAAGTCGCAATGAGCAGTTCTTC	CASSLVAGSRNEQFF
TRBV7-2	TRBJ1-1	.	13	TRBD1	TGTGCCAGCAGCGGACAGGGCTTCACTGAAGCTTTCTTT	CASSGQGFTEAFF
TRBV30	TRBJ1-1	.	16	TRBD1	TGTGCCTGGAGTGTTTCGGGACAGCTGAGGGGCACTGAAGCTTTCTTT	CAWSVSGQLRGTEAFF
TRBV5-4	TRBJ1-2	once	15	TRBD1	TGTGCCAGCAGTCCACCGGGACAGGCTACCTATGGCTACACCTTC	CASSPPGQATYGYTF
TRBV9	TRBJ2-1	.	17	TRBD2	TGTGCCAGCAGCGCCGGGACTAGCGGGAGGGCGAACAATGAGCAGTTCTTC	CASSAGTSGRANNEQFF
TRBV18	TRBJ1-2	.	14	TRBD1	TGTGCCAGCTCCCCAGCGGCAGGGGGCAATGGCTACACCTTC	CASSPAAGGNGYTF
TRBV11-1	TRBJ2-6	.	17	.	TGTGCCAGCAGCTTAGGAACAGGAGTCTCTGGGGCCAACGTCCTGACTTTC	CASSLGTGVSGANVLTF
TRBV9	TRBJ2-5	.	16	.	TGTGCCAGCAGCGTAACGGTGGGACAAATCCAAGAGACCCAGTACTTC	CASSVTVGQIQETQYF
TRBV19	TRBJ1-1	.	16	.	TGTGCTAGCCCCTACAGGGACACGGAGGTGGGCACTGAAGCTTTCTTT	CASPYRDTEVGTEAFF